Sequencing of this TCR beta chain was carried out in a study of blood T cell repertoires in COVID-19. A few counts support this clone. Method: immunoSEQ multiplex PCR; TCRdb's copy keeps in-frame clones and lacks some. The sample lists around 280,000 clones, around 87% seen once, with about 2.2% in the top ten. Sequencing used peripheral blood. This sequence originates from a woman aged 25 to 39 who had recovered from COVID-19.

CDR3 sequence reads: CASSIQAGAHNEQFF. The DNA for the CDR3 is TGTGCCAGTAGTATACAAGCGGGAGCCCACAATGAGCAGTTCTTC. This chain uses TRBV19 with TRBJ2-1; 8 bases line up with TRBD2. CDR3 length: 15 amino acids. CDR1 and CDR2 from the germline V gene are LNHDA and SQIVND (reference sequence). Germline trimming cut 2 bases from V and 5 bases from J; bases unmatched to any gene: 5.